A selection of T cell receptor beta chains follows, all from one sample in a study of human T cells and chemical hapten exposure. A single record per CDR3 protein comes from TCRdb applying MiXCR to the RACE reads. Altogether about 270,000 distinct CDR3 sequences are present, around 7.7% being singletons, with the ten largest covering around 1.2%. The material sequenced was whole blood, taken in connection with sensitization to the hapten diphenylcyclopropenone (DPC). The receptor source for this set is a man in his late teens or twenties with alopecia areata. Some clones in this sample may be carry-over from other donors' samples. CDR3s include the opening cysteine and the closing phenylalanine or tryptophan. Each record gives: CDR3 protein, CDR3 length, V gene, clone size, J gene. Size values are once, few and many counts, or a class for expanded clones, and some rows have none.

CDR3 protein: CASSLPTSGGLSSYNEQFF
CDR3 length: 19
V gene: TRBV6-2/TRBV6-3
clone size: .
J gene: TRBJ2-1

CDR3 protein: CASSPVRGRRYGYTF
CDR3 length: 15
V gene: TRBV11-2
clone size: .
J gene: TRBJ1-2

CDR3 protein: CASSHRQGAEQETQYF
CDR3 length: 16
V gene: TRBV4-1
clone size: few
J gene: TRBJ2-5

CDR3 protein: CATSRDGNTEAFF
CDR3 length: 13
V gene: TRBV15
clone size: many
J gene: TRBJ1-1

CDR3 protein: CASSAGVAGYTF
CDR3 length: 12
V gene: TRBV6-5
clone size: few
J gene: TRBJ1-2

CDR3 protein: CASSFTGSEKLFF
CDR3 length: 13
V gene: TRBV12-3/TRBV12-4
clone size: many
J gene: TRBJ1-4

CDR3 protein: CASSFRTGRANYGYTF
CDR3 length: 16
V gene: TRBV5-1
clone size: .
J gene: TRBJ1-2

CDR3 protein: CASSYSGQGTEKLFF
CDR3 length: 15
V gene: TRBV6-6
clone size: few
J gene: TRBJ1-4

CDR3 protein: CASSVDSGGRTDTQYF
CDR3 length: 16
V gene: TRBV9
clone size: many
J gene: TRBJ2-3

CDR3 protein: CSVASGGNSPLHF
CDR3 length: 13
V gene: TRBV29-1
clone size: .
J gene: TRBJ1-6

CDR3 protein: CASSDEGGGAHGPQHF
CDR3 length: 16
V gene: TRBV7-8
clone size: few
J gene: TRBJ1-5

CDR3 protein: CASSRYPTNEKLFF
CDR3 length: 14
V gene: TRBV4-3
clone size: .
J gene: TRBJ1-4

CDR3 protein: CASSFSLGKGQPQHF
CDR3 length: 15
V gene: TRBV27
clone size: .
J gene: TRBJ1-5

CDR3 protein: CASSVFQTGRTDTQYF
CDR3 length: 16
V gene: TRBV9
clone size: .
J gene: TRBJ2-3

CDR3 protein: CASRSGTGSTGELFF
CDR3 length: 15
V gene: TRBV7-9
clone size: .
J gene: TRBJ2-2

CDR3 protein: CASSSGKQGNSPLHF
CDR3 length: 15
V gene: TRBV12-3/TRBV12-4
clone size: .
J gene: TRBJ1-6

CDR3 protein: CASSQALSGGPTGELFF
CDR3 length: 17
V gene: TRBV4-1
clone size: few
J gene: TRBJ2-2

CDR3 protein: CASSRTAMQFF
CDR3 length: 11
V gene: TRBV19
clone size: .
J gene: TRBJ2-1

CDR3 protein: CAAGGAQETQYF
CDR3 length: 12
V gene: TRBV3-1
clone size: .
J gene: TRBJ2-5

CDR3 protein: CASSWGQGQETQYF
CDR3 length: 14
V gene: TRBV12-3/TRBV12-4
clone size: few
J gene: TRBJ2-5

CDR3 protein: CASSYAPGGQGNTGELFF
CDR3 length: 18
V gene: TRBV6-6
clone size: many
J gene: TRBJ2-2

CDR3 protein: CASSLTPGDTQYF
CDR3 length: 13
V gene: TRBV7-2
clone size: many
J gene: TRBJ2-3

CDR3 protein: CSARTGAGTEAFF
CDR3 length: 13
V gene: TRBV20-1
clone size: .
J gene: TRBJ1-1

CDR3 protein: CSARETAVTYEQYF
CDR3 length: 14
V gene: TRBV20-1
clone size: .
J gene: TRBJ2-7

CDR3 protein: CAGSENARYTF
CDR3 length: 11
V gene: TRBV2
clone size: .
J gene: TRBJ1-2

CDR3 protein: CASSPPAQAGSYTF
CDR3 length: 14
V gene: TRBV18
clone size: .
J gene: TRBJ1-2

CDR3 protein: CASSPGLVAKNIQYF
CDR3 length: 15
V gene: TRBV6-2/TRBV6-3
clone size: .
J gene: TRBJ2-4

CDR3 protein: CASRNGNQPQHF
CDR3 length: 12
V gene: TRBV6-6
clone size: few
J gene: TRBJ1-5

CDR3 protein: CASSLDGLGGAFF
CDR3 length: 13
V gene: TRBV11-1
clone size: few
J gene: TRBJ1-1

CDR3 protein: CASSVEGAQDTQYF
CDR3 length: 14
V gene: TRBV9
clone size: .
J gene: TRBJ2-3

CDR3 protein: CASSLARGLFSQETQYF
CDR3 length: 17
V gene: TRBV11-1
clone size: few
J gene: TRBJ2-5

CDR3 protein: CASSLDSGGLGRDTQYF
CDR3 length: 17
V gene: TRBV11-2
clone size: few
J gene: TRBJ2-3

CDR3 protein: CASRLQGRETQYF
CDR3 length: 13
V gene: TRBV6-6
clone size: .
J gene: TRBJ2-5

CDR3 protein: CASSTAHAMNTEAFF
CDR3 length: 15
V gene: TRBV12-3/TRBV12-4
clone size: many
J gene: TRBJ1-1

CDR3 protein: CASSQDRQYTEAFF
CDR3 length: 14
V gene: TRBV3-1
clone size: .
J gene: TRBJ1-1